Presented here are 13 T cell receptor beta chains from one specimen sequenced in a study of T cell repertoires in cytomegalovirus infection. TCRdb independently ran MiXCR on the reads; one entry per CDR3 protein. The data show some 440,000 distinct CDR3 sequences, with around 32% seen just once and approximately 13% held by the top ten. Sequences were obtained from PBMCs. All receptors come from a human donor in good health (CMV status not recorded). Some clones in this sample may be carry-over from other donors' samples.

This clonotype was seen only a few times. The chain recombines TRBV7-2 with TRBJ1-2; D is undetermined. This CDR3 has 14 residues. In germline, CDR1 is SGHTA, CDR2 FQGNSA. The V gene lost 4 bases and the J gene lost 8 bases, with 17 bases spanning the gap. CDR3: CASSSGPNVSGYTF. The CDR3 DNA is TGTGCCAGCAGCTCGGGCCCGAATGTATCGGGCTACACCTTC.

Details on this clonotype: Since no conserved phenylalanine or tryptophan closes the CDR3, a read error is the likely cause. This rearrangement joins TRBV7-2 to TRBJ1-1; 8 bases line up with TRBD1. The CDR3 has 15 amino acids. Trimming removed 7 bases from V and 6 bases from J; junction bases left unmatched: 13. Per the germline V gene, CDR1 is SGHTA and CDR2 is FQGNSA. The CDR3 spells CASNPGTGSWAEAFL. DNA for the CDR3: TGTGCCAGCAACCCCGGGACAGGATCATGGGCTGAAGCTTTCTTG.

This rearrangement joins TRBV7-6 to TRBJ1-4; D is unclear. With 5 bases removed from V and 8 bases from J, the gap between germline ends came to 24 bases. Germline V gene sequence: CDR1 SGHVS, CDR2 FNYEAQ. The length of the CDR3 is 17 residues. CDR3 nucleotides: TGTGCCAGCAGCCCTCTATCCCCGCCAAATCGAGGGGAAAAACTGTTTTTT. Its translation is CASSPLSPPNRGEKLFF.

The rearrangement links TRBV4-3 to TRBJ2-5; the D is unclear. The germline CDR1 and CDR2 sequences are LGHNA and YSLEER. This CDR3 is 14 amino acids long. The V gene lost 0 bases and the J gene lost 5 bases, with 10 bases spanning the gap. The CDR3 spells CASSQETFVETQYF. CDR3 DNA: TGCGCCAGCAGCCAAGAGACATTCGTGGAGACCCAGTACTTC.

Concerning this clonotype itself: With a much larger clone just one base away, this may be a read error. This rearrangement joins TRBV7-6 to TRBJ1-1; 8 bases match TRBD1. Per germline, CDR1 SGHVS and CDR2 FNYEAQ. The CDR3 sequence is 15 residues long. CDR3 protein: CASSSLGQGKSEALF. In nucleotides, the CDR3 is TGTGCCAGCAGCTCGCTAGGACAGGGCAAAAGTGAAGCTTTATTT. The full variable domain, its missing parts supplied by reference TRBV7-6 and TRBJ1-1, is GAGVSQSPRYKVTKRGQDVALRCDPISGHVSLYWYRQALGQGPEFLTYFNYEAQQDKSGLPNDRFSAERPEGSISTLTIQRTEQRDSAMYRCASSSLGQGKSEALFGQGTRLTVV.

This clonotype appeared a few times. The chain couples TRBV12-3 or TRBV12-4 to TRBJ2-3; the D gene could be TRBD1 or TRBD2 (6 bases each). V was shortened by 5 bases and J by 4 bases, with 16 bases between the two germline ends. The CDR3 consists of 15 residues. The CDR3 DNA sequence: TGTGCCAGCAGTACCAGACGGGGGCCTGCAGATACGCAGTATTTT. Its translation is CASSTRRGPADTQYF.

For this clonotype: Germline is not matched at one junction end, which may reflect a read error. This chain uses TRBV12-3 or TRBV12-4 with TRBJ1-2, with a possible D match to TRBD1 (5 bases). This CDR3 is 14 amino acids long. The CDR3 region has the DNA TGTGCCAGCAGTTTGTGGGGACGTGTCGATGTCTACACATTC. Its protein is CASSLWGRVDVYTF.

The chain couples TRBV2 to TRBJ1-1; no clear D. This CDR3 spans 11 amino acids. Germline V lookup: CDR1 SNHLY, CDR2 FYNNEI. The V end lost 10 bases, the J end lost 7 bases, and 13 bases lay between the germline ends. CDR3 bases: TGTGCCATCATGGGCATGGGTGAAGCTTTCTTT. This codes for CAIMGMGEAFF.

CDR3 bases: TGCAGTGCCCAAAATGCGAGAGGGAAGGAGCAGTTCTTC. Its protein is CSAQNARGKEQFF. The genes are TRBV20-1 and TRBJ2-1; D is perhaps TRBD2 (5 bases). Looked up from germline, CDR1 is DFQATT and CDR2 is SNEGSKA (reference sequence). The CDR3 totals 13 residues. V was trimmed by 6 bases and J by 10 bases, leaving 19 bases between them.

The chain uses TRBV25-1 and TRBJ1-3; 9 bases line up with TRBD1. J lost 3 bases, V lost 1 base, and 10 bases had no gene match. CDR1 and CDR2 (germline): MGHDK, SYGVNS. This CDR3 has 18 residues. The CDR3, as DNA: TGTGCCAGCAGTGAATTAACAGGGGGCTTATTCGGTGGAAACACCATATATTTT. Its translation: CASSELTGGLFGGNTIYF.

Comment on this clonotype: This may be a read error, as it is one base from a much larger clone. The CDR3 DNA reads TGTGCCCGCACGCCCCCCGGGCTAAACACTGAAGCTTTCTTT. Residues: CARTPPGLNTEAFF. V usage is TRBV6-5 and J usage is TRBJ1-1; D is undetermined. This CDR3 spans 14 amino acids. Between the trimmed V and J ends, which lost 11 bases and 2 bases, there was a span of 18 bases. The V gene's germline CDR1 is MNHEY and CDR2 SVGAGI.

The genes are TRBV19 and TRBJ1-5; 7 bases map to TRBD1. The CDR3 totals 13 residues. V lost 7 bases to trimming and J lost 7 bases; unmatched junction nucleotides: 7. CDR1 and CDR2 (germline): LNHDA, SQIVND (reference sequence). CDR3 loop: CASTATGPQPQHF. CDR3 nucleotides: TGTGCCAGTACCGCGACAGGGCCCCAGCCCCAGCATTTT.

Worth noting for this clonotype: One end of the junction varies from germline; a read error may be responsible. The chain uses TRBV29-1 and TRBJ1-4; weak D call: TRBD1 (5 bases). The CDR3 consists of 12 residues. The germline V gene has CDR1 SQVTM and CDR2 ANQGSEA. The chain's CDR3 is CSVETANENLFF. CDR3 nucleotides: TGCAGCGTTGAGACAGCTAATGAAAACCTGTTTTTT.